The 30 T cell receptor beta chains below all came from one sample that was sequenced in a study of OX40 agonist ivuxolimab in advanced cancers. Repertoires were generated with immunoSEQ multiplex PCR, while TCRdb's copy carries only in-frame clones and drops some. The sample has fewer than 70,000 clones; roughly 81% are singletons. The starting material was CD4+ or CD8+ T cells sorted from blood, obtained in a trial of the OX40 agonist ivuxolimab. These receptors originate from an adult with an advanced solid tumor such as melanoma, head and neck, liver or kidney cancer.

The V and J genes are TRBV30 and TRBJ1-5, with TRBD1 as a possible D gene (6 bases). Germline lookup yields CDR1 GTSNPN and CDR2 SVGIG (reference sequence). Trimming removed 1 base from V and 3 bases from J, with 13 bases in between. This CDR3 comprises 15 residues. Here the CDR3 DNA reads TGTGCCTGGAGTGCGTCAGGGGCCCTCAATCAGCCCCAGCATTTT. This codes for CAWSASGALNQPQHF.

The sample holds a few counts of this clone. The chain has TRBV27 and TRBJ1-1; possibly TRBD1 for D (5 bases). This CDR3 comprises 15 residues. V lost 5 bases and J 3 bases, leaving 16 bases between the germline ends. Germline V gene data show CDR1 as MNHEY and CDR2 as SMNVEV (reference sequence). The CDR3 coding sequence is TGTGCCAGCAGTCCGTACAGGCCGCCGGACACTGAAGCTTTCTTT. It yields the protein CASSPYRPPDTEAFF.

The chain recombines TRBV25-1 with TRBJ1-3; no clear D. Trimming cost V 6 bases and J 4 bases, with 7 bases left between them. CDR3 size: 12 residues. Germline CDR1 is MGHDK and CDR2 is SYGVNS. Here the CDR3 reads CASRFPGNTIYF. The CDR3 region has the DNA TGTGCCAGCAGATTCCCCGGAAACACCATATATTTT.

The V and J genes are TRBV6-8 and TRBJ2-5; 9 bases are a match to TRBD1. The CDR3 spans 17 residues. The germline V gene encodes CDR1 MNHGY and CDR2 SAAAGT. V dropped 0 bases and J dropped 5; count of bases not matched to a gene: 10. CDR3 amino acids: CASSYSNRDRDGETQYF. The CDR3, as DNA: TGTGCCAGCAGTTACTCGAACCGGGACAGGGACGGGGAGACCCAGTACTTC.

CDR3 protein: CATSIPGGSSNQPQHF. CDR3 coding DNA: TGTGCCACCAGCATCCCGGGAGGTTCGAGCAATCAGCCCCAGCATTTT. This chain joins TRBV15 and TRBJ1-5; D remains ambiguous. Trimming pared 4 bases from V and 1 base from J, leaving 14 bases between. Germline CDR1 and CDR2: LNHNV and YYDKDF (reference sequence). The CDR3 has 16 residues.

The V call is TRBV19, the J call TRBJ1-1; perhaps TRBD1 as D (6 bases). The CDR3 contains 14 residues. Trimming removed 1 base at V and 3 bases at J, with 9 bases between. Germline lookup yields CDR1 LNHDA and CDR2 SQIVND (reference sequence). The CDR3: CASSIGTDYTEAFF. The CDR3 region has the DNA TGTGCCAGTAGTATAGGGACAGACTACACTGAAGCTTTCTTT.

The chain employs TRBV18 and TRBJ2-2, with D uncertain. This CDR3 has 14 amino acids. V was shortened by 5 bases and J by 4 bases, with 11 bases between the two germline ends. CDR1 and CDR2 (germline): KGHSH, LQKENI. The CDR3 loop is CASSSAAVTGELFF. As DNA, the CDR3 is TGTGCCAGCTCATCGGCCGCGGTCACCGGGGAGCTGTTTTTT.

This sequence joins TRBV7-2 and TRBJ2-1; 7 bases align to TRBD1. The CDR3 totals 15 residues. Germline loops: CDR1 SGHTA, CDR2 FQGNSA. With 4 bases clipped from V and 1 base from J, the junction kept 4 bases outside the gene matches. DNA of the CDR3: TGTGCCAGCAGCTCTGACAGGGCGTCCTACAATGAGCAGTTCTTC. Its translation is CASSSDRASYNEQFF.

The V and J genes are TRBV23-1 and TRBJ1-2; no reliable D call. TRBV23-1 is designated an ORF whose function remains uncertain. The CDR3 runs 15 residues. V lost 0 bases to trimming and J lost 4 bases, with 12 bases between them. The CDR3 reads CASSQSLCSSYGYTF. CDR3 bases: TGCGCCAGCAGTCAATCCCTCTGTAGTAGCTATGGCTACACCTTC.

The chain uses TRBV7-3 and TRBJ2-2; 7 nucleotides match TRBD1. Germline V gene lookup returns CDR1 SGHTA and CDR2 FQGTGA. The length of the CDR3 is 14 residues. The junction had 5 bases not matched to a gene; V was cut back by 8 bases and J by 2 bases. CDR3 protein: CASRDSGNTGELFF. CDR3 coding DNA: TGTGCCAGCCGGGACAGCGGCAACACCGGGGAGCTGTTTTTT. The whole variable domain, filled in from reference TRBV7-3 and TRBJ2-2, reads GAGVSQTPSNKVTEKGKYVELRCDPISGHTALYWYRQSLGQGPEFLIYFQGTGAADDSGLPNDRFFAVRPEGSVSTLKIQRTERGDSAVYLCASRDSGNTGELFFGEGSRLTVL.

This rearrangement joins TRBV18 to TRBJ2-7, with D tentatively TRBD1 or TRBD2 (5 bases each). This CDR3 is 14 amino acids long. The V end lost 3 bases, the J end lost 5 bases, and 14 bases lay between the germline ends. CDR1 is KGHSH and CDR2 is LQKENI in the germline V gene. The CDR3 protein is CASSPGTFYNEQYF. In DNA, the CDR3 is TGTGCCAGCTCACCCGGGACGTTTTACAACGAGCAGTACTTC.

The gene calls are TRBV5-1 and TRBJ1-1; the D is unclear. The CDR3 is 13 amino acids. CDR1 SGHRS and CDR2 YFSETQ come from the germline V gene. V lost 4 bases, J lost 1 base, and 8 bases lay in between. The chain's CDR3 is CASSQDPNTEAFF. CDR3 in DNA: TGCGCCAGCAGCCAAGACCCGAACACTGAAGCTTTCTTT.

This chain connects TRBV29-1 to TRBJ2-5; 7 bases line up with TRBD1. The CDR3 covers 15 residues. V was pared by 1 base and J by 6 bases, with 11 bases of the junction left unmatched. Germline V gene data show CDR1 as SQVTM and CDR2 as ANQGSEA. For the CDR3, the DNA is TGCAGCGTTGAAGTCAATTACAGGGGACCCAAGACCCAGTACTTC. Its translation is CSVEVNYRGPKTQYF.

The V and J genes are TRBV5-1 and TRBJ2-1; no clear D gene. Trimming took off 0 bases at V and 2 bases at J, with 12 bases between the two ends. Germline values: CDR1 SGHRS, CDR2 YFSETQ. There are 16 residues in the CDR3. The CDR3 nucleotides read TGCGCCAGCAGCTTGGGGGCAGGTACCGCCTACAATGAGCAGTTCTTC. Translating it yields CASSLGAGTAYNEQFF.

This clone was counted once. The CDR3 DNA reads as TGTGCCAGCAGCCCTGCCGCGAACACCGGGGAGCTGTTTTTT. Translated: CASSPAANTGELFF. J is TRBJ2-2 and V is TRBV28; no firm D call. The germline V gene encodes CDR1 MDHEN and CDR2 SYDVKM. Deletions cut 6 bases from V and 0 bases from J, with 8 bases between. This CDR3 has 14 residues.

This chain uses TRBV5-6 with TRBJ1-2; D is possibly TRBD1 (5 bases). V was cut by 0 bases and J by 3 bases, with 15 bases left in between. CDR1 is SGHDT and CDR2 is YYEEEE in the germline V gene. The CDR3 contains 16 residues. CDR3 nucleotides: TGTGCCAGCAGCTTGGTATTGGCGGGGACTTACTATGGCTACACCTTC. This gives the protein CASSLVLAGTYYGYTF.

The chain combines TRBV6-6 with TRBJ1-2; D uncertain. Per the germline V gene, CDR1 is MNHNY and CDR2 is SVGAGI (reference sequence). CDR3 size: 15 residues. V lost 4 bases and J 0 bases, leaving 12 bases between the germline ends. In DNA, the CDR3 is TGTGCCAGCAGTTCCCCGGCAGAAGCTAACTATGGCTACACCTTC. Protein product: CASSSPAEANYGYTF.

The chain couples TRBV6-1 to TRBJ2-7, with D hard to call. Per germline, CDR1 MNHNS and CDR2 SASEGT. The V and J ends lost 1 base and 4 bases respectively, with 2 bases between them. The CDR3 length is 11 residues. The CDR3 protein is CASSEEYEQYF. CDR3 sequence (DNA): TGTGCCAGCAGTGAAGAATACGAGCAGTACTTC.

The V gene is TRBV10-3, the J gene TRBJ2-1; D not certain. The V end was cut by 3 bases, the J end by 6 bases, with 12 bases between. The length of the CDR3 is 14 residues. The germline V gene has CDR1 ENHRY and CDR2 SYGVKD. Here the CDR3 reads CAISDRLVSNEQFF. CDR3 sequence (DNA): TGTGCCATCAGTGACAGGCTAGTAAGCAATGAGCAGTTCTTC.

The chain is built from TRBV11-2 and TRBJ2-7, with D unresolved. Germline loops: CDR1 SGHAT, CDR2 FQNNGV. This CDR3 region has 13 residues. The V end lost 0 bases, the J end lost 7 bases, and 10 bases lay between the germline ends. This CDR3 is CASSLDMAREQYF. Here the CDR3 DNA reads TGTGCCAGCAGCTTAGATATGGCGAGGGAGCAGTACTTC.

J is TRBJ1-5 and V is TRBV18; a possible D gene is TRBD1 (5 bases). CDR1 is KGHSH and CDR2 is LQKENI in the germline V gene. Between the trimmed V and J ends, which lost 6 bases and 5 bases, there was a span of 17 bases. This CDR3 has 15 residues. CDR3 loop: CASSLRGRDDQPQHF. The CDR3 nucleotides read TGTGCCAGCTCCCTCCGCGGCAGGGACGATCAGCCCCAGCATTTT.

This clone was seen only a few times. The V call is TRBV6-5, the J call TRBJ2-7; 8 nucleotides match TRBD2. Germline V gene lookup returns CDR1 MNHEY and CDR2 SVGAGI. J lost 3 bases, V lost 6 bases, and 10 bases had no gene match. CDR3 size: 15 residues. DNA of the CDR3: TGTGCCAGCAGATCCCGTAGTAGCGGGGACTACGAGCAGTACTTC. Translating gives CASRSRSSGDYEQYF.

The rearrangement links TRBV4-3 to TRBJ2-5; 9 bases agree with TRBD2. Germline V CDR1 and CDR2: LGHNA, YSLEER. Trimming cost V 6 bases and J 5 bases; bases outside gene matches: 4. There are 13 residues in the CDR3. The CDR3 here is CASSRSGGETQYF. CDR3 coding DNA: TGCGCCAGCAGTCGTAGCGGGGGCGAGACCCAGTACTTC.

This CDR3 is CASSTPTSGFSTDTQYF. For the CDR3, the DNA is TGTGCCAGCAGTACTCCGACTAGCGGATTTAGCACAGATACGCAGTATTTT. J is TRBJ2-3 and V is TRBV7-3; TRBD2 agrees at 9 bases. The trim removed 6 bases at V and 0 bases at J, leaving 10 bases unmatched. CDR3 size: 17 residues. From germline, CDR1 is SGHTA and CDR2 FQGTGA.

The CDR3 DNA follows: TGTGCCAGCAGCTTGGCGGTTGTGAATGAGCAGTTCTTC. It encodes CASSLAVVNEQFF. The chain carries TRBV11-1 and TRBJ2-1; D is uncertain. This CDR3 region has 13 residues. V was trimmed by 3 bases and J by 7 bases, leaving 10 bases between them. Germline V gene data show CDR1 as SGHAT and CDR2 as FQDESV (reference sequence).

This sequence joins TRBV7-9 and TRBJ1-1; TRBD1 is a possible D gene (6 bases). The V gene lost 4 bases and the J gene lost 1 base, with 19 bases spanning the gap. The germline V gene encodes CDR1 SEHNR and CDR2 FQNEAQ (reference sequence). This CDR3 has 17 residues. The DNA of the CDR3 is TGTGCCAGCAGCTCTAAAGGTGGACAGACTCAGAACACTGAAGCTTTCTTT. Protein: CASSSKGGQTQNTEAFF.

This clone showed up just a few times. CDR3 sequence (DNA): TGCGCCAGCAGCTTCGGGGCCCCTGGGAATTCACCCCTCCACTTT. This sequence encodes CASSFGAPGNSPLHF. The chain combines TRBV5-1 with TRBJ1-6, with D possibly TRBD1 on 5 matching bases. CDR3 size: 15 residues. CDR1 and CDR2 from the germline V gene are SGHRS and YFSETQ. Trimming left V 2 bases short and J 7 bases short, with 13 bases between.

The rearrangement uses TRBV6-1 and TRBJ2-2; D remains unclear. Per germline, CDR1 MNHNS and CDR2 SASEGT. This CDR3 region has 14 residues. V dropped 5 bases and J dropped 1 base, with 8 bases sitting between them. CDR3 in amino acids: CASSWQLNTGELFF. DNA for the CDR3: TGTGCCAGCAGTTGGCAGCTGAACACCGGGGAGCTGTTTTTT.

In the case of this clone: In the same sample, other DNA sequences code for this CDR3. CDR3 bases: TGTGCCAGCAGTGAACCCGGAGGTAACAATCAGCCCCAGCATTTT. Its translation is CASSEPGGNNQPQHF. The V and J genes are TRBV28 and TRBJ1-5; unclear D gene. Germline lookup yields CDR1 MDHEN and CDR2 SYDVKM. Between the trimmed V and J ends, which lost 5 bases and 3 bases, there was a span of 14 bases. The CDR3 is made up of 15 amino acids.

The V gene is TRBV28, the J gene TRBJ2-5, with 11 nucleotides matching TRBD1. This CDR3 region has 16 residues. V lost 6 bases and J lost 4; bases outside the gene matches: 10. Germline V gives CDR1 MDHEN, CDR2 SYDVKM. The CDR3 reads CASRHGQGAGGETQYF. In DNA, the CDR3 is TGTGCCAGCAGACACGGACAGGGGGCGGGAGGAGAGACCCAGTACTTC.